Each of the 4 T cell receptor beta chains below was sequenced from the same sample in a study of cytomegalovirus exposure and HLA in healthy donors (dated 2017 in TCRdb). The library was prepared using the immunoSEQ multiplex PCR assay. For the multiplex PCR, a mixture combining 60 forward primers for TCR Vbeta segments and 13 reverse primers for TCR Jbeta segments was used. Entries here come from immuneACCESS through TCRdb and include only in-frame sequences with V and J called. Some clones fail to appear in such tables; in the studies checked, an unresolved V gene covers under half of the shortfall, and the cause of the remainder is unknown. Counted in this sample were some 41,000 clones; approximately 75% of them appeared once. The ten largest make up nearly 4% of the sample. Specimen: PBMCs. The origin of the receptors is a man aged 35-49 years in good health and CMV-seronegative.

The rearrangement joins TRBV5-6 to TRBJ1-6; 8 nucleotides agree with TRBD1. This CDR3 has 19 amino acids. V was pared by 3 bases and J by 10 bases, with 21 bases of the junction left unmatched. Germline CDR1 SGHDT, CDR2 YYEEEE. The CDR3 sequence is CASSSLDLTTAWTGSPLHF. The CDR3, as DNA: TGTGCCAGCAGCTCATTGGACCTAACGACAGCCTGGACAGGGTCACCCCTCCACTTT. Variable domain in full (rest from reference TRBV5-6 and TRBJ1-6): DAGVTQSPTHLIKTRGQQVTLRCSPKSGHDTVSWYQQALGQGPQFIFQYYEEEERQRGNFPDRFSGHQFPNYSSELNVNALLLGDSALYLCASSSLDLTTAWTGSPLHFGNGTRLTVT.

This clone was detected only once. V usage is TRBV19 and J usage is TRBJ1-6; a possible D gene is TRBD1 (5 bases). V was pared by 2 bases and J by 6 bases, with 8 bases between. CDR1 and CDR2 from the germline V gene are LNHDA and SQIVND (reference sequence). The CDR3 length is 14 residues. For the CDR3, the DNA is TGTGCCAGTAGTATATCCAGGGTTAATTCACCCCTCCACTTT. The encoded protein is CASSISRVNSPLHF.

The V call is TRBV11-2, the J call TRBJ2-1; 7 bases are shared with TRBD2. After removal of 4 bases from V and 3 bases from J, the junction contained 6 bases not matched to a gene. The CDR3 length is 15 residues. Germline CDR1 and CDR2: SGHAT and FQNNGV. The CDR3 coding sequence is TGTGCCAGCAGCTCCACAGCGGGGTACTACAATGAGCAGTTCTTC. Translated, it gives CASSSTAGYYNEQFF.

As for this clone: Other nucleotide sequences from this sample produce the same CDR3. This chain links TRBV11-2 with TRBJ1-1, with TRBD1 matching over 7 bases. Trimming at V came to 1 base and at J to 2 bases, leaving 7 bases not matched to a gene. The germline V gene encodes CDR1 SGHAT and CDR2 FQNNGV. The CDR3 sequence is 16 residues long. The CDR3 reads CASSLVMGQPNTEAFF. CDR3 nucleotide sequence: TGTGCCAGCAGCTTAGTTATGGGACAGCCTAACACTGAAGCTTTCTTT.